This TCR beta chain was observed in a study of post-analysis software for immune sequencing data. The overall study: The disease courses spanned relapsing-remitting, secondary progressive and progressive-relapsing forms of multiple sclerosis.

Concerning this clonotype itself: What it binds is unknown.

Study findings and constraints: Normalized Chao1 diversity was significantly reduced in patients versus controls. With TRBV5-6, TRBV5-1 and TRBV20-1 included, 4 to 6 TRBV segments were more frequent in patients than in controls. F measure clustering grouped samples strongly by preparation batch.

CDR3 size: 13 residues. CDR1 SQVTM and CDR2 ANQGSEA come from the germline V gene. V was pared by 4 bases and J by 0 bases, with 7 bases between. Every TCR beta cDNA library bore unique molecular identifiers. The yield from roughly 1 to 10 million T cells was roughly 500,000 cDNA molecules in total. From the PCR reads, TCRdb called clonotypes with MiXCR, one entry per CDR3 protein. The table has 650,000 to 850,000 distinct CDR3 sequences, around 53% seen once. The sample taken for sequencing was blood. The sequence was collected from a girl aged 5 to 17 with multiple sclerosis. J is TRBJ1-5 and V is TRBV29-1; D ambiguous. The CDR3 DNA reads as TGCAGCGTTGTTGAGAATAGCAATCAGCCCCAGCATTTT. Its protein product is CSVVENSNQPQHF.